This T cell receptor (beta chain) was retrieved from a study of T cell repertoires in aging, cancer and after chemotherapy. Study conclusions and caveats: Compared with age-matched healthy donors, untreated hematological or solid cancer patients showed higher blood TCR clonality.

Comments on this clonotype: The antigen remains undetermined.

Germline V CDR1 and CDR2: LNHDA, SQIVND (reference sequence). The CDR3 has 15 residues. TRB rearrangements spanning V, D and J were amplified using mixed TRB-A/B primers. TCRdb reanalysed the multiplex PCR reads using MiXCR and keeps one entry per CDR3 protein. The sample holds under 3,000 distinct CDR3 sequences; 40% to 65% are singletons and the top ten take around a third. Amplification of TCR beta used genomic DNA extracted from peripheral blood. The TCR sequence derives from a human donor with a blood cancer. The donor label of this sample is uncertain. The V call is TRBV19, the J call TRBJ2-1; possible D gene TRBD2, 6 bases. Source material: blood. The CDR3 reads CVSSSGGIGENEQFF. CDR3 coding DNA: TGTGTTAGTAGTAGCGGTGGGATCGGCGAAAATGAGCAGTTCTTC.